Reported below is one TCR beta chain. Relative to the germline gene, one junction end is altered; a read error may explain this. These data come from a study of blood T cell repertoires in COVID-19. The wider study: Collection of acute and convalescent COVID-19 samples took place in the United States, Italy and Spain. PBMCs, B-cell-depleted T cells, or T cells were the source of the cDNA or gDNA that made up the material.

The CDR3 totals 13 residues. CDR1 is MNHNY, CDR2 SVGAGI, per germline (reference sequence). Per the authors' pipeline: Estimated nucleated cell counts came from reference gene primer amplification. Repertoires were generated with immunoSEQ multiplex PCR, while TCRdb's copy carries only in-frame clones and drops some. D and trimming were read from the DNA, whereas the V and J calls and clone size are those reported in that table. The data show approximately 270,000 clones, about four fifths seen once. Sequencing was carried out using peripheral blood. The chain carries TRBV6-6 and TRBJ2-1; 12 bases are shared with TRBD2. The TCR comes from an elderly man with acute or convalescent COVID-19. The CDR3 sequence is CASSYRLAGDKVF. The CDR3 region has the DNA TGTGCCAGCAGTTACCGACTAGCGGGAGACAAAGTCTTC.